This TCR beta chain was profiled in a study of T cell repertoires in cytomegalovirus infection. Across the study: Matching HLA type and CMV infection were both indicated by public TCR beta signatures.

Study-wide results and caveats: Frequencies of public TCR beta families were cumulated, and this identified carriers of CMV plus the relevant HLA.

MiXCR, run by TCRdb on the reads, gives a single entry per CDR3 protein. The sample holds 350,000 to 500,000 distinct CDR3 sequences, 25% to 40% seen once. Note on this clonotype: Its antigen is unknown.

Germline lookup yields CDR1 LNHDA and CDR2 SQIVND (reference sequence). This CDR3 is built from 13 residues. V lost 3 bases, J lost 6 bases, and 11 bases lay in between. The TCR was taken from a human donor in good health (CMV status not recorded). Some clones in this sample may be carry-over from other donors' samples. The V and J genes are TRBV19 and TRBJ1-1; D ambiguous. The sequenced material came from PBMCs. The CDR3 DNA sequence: TGTGCCAGTAGTATCTTTGAGCGACCTGAAGCTTTCTTT. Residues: CASSIFERPEAFF.